The rows below give T cell receptor beta chains drawn from one sample of a study of cytomegalovirus exposure and HLA in healthy donors. Here immunoSEQ multiplex PCR was the method, and the copy in TCRdb shows in-frame clones only, minus some. The repertoire has approximately 240,000 clones, about four fifths of them found once; the top ten carry roughly 5%. What was sequenced was PBMCs. The source is a woman aged 40 to 50 in good health and CMV-seropositive. Both conserved end residues are trimmed from each CDR3. The size of a clone is reported for some rows only, either as once, few or many, or as a class for expanded clones.

CDR3aa: ASSQYGGIDTQY
abundance: NA
j_gene: TRBJ2-3
v_gene: TRBV14

CDR3aa: ASTPGGRGTQY
abundance: NA
j_gene: TRBJ2-5
v_gene: TRBV11-2

CDR3aa: AISGATNSPLH
abundance: NA
j_gene: TRBJ1-6
v_gene: TRBV10-3

CDR3aa: ASTRAQGALTGELF
abundance: NA
j_gene: TRBJ2-2
v_gene: TRBV9

CDR3aa: ASSSGLSSYNSPLH
abundance: NA
j_gene: TRBJ1-6
v_gene: TRBV19

CDR3aa: ATSREFRAGGPPDTQY
abundance: few
j_gene: TRBJ2-3
v_gene: TRBV15

CDR3aa: ASSTRQGRDDTQY
abundance: NA
j_gene: TRBJ2-3
v_gene: TRBV5-1

CDR3aa: ASSPRSRSTDTQY
abundance: NA
j_gene: TRBJ2-3
v_gene: TRBV18

CDR3aa: ASSLTGGPGDEQF
abundance: NA
j_gene: TRBJ2-1
v_gene: TRBV4-3

CDR3aa: ASSLALNTGELF
abundance: NA
j_gene: TRBJ2-2
v_gene: TRBV5-4

CDR3aa: ASSVEGGWTQY
abundance: NA
j_gene: TRBJ2-5
v_gene: TRBV9

CDR3aa: ASSVGAGTGGGYT
abundance: NA
j_gene: TRBJ1-2
v_gene: TRBV9

CDR3aa: ASSLSDRGNSPLH
abundance: once
j_gene: TRBJ1-6
v_gene: TRBV7-3

CDR3aa: ASSRTRGAETQY
abundance: NA
j_gene: TRBJ2-5
v_gene: TRBV5-1

CDR3aa: ASAAGGPYGEQY
abundance: NA
j_gene: TRBJ2-7
v_gene: TRBV27

CDR3aa: ASSLMRPRGYEQY
abundance: NA
j_gene: TRBJ2-7
v_gene: TRBV27

CDR3aa: ASSPGLAAYQEAQY
abundance: NA
j_gene: TRBJ2-5
v_gene: TRBV13

CDR3aa: ASTPGESEGNTIY
abundance: NA
j_gene: TRBJ1-3
v_gene: TRBV5-1

CDR3aa: ASSVAGGGNNYGYT
abundance: NA
j_gene: TRBJ1-2
v_gene: TRBV9

CDR3aa: ASSLLQGASTEAF
abundance: NA
j_gene: TRBJ1-1
v_gene: TRBV13

CDR3aa: ASSPGQPIGAF
abundance: NA
j_gene: TRBJ1-1
v_gene: TRBV9

CDR3aa: ASSDQGGKTQY
abundance: NA
j_gene: TRBJ2-5
v_gene: TRBV2

CDR3aa: ASSFSEETQY
abundance: NA
j_gene: TRBJ2-5
v_gene: TRBV7-2

CDR3aa: ASSVAADTEAF
abundance: few
j_gene: TRBJ1-1
v_gene: TRBV9

CDR3aa: ASSRGQTGIETQY
abundance: NA
j_gene: TRBJ2-5
v_gene: TRBV6-1

CDR3aa: ASSTLNREKLF
abundance: NA
j_gene: TRBJ1-4
v_gene: TRBV6-1

CDR3aa: AWSYLGGTALQETQY
abundance: few
j_gene: TRBJ2-5
v_gene: TRBV30

CDR3aa: ASSSSQGSWTEAF
abundance: NA
j_gene: TRBJ1-1
v_gene: TRBV5-4

CDR3aa: ASNGGGAGETQY
abundance: NA
j_gene: TRBJ2-5
v_gene: TRBV6-1

CDR3aa: ASSLTRGSLGGYT
abundance: few
j_gene: TRBJ1-2
v_gene: TRBV28

CDR3aa: SVGTGWGGGEKLF
abundance: NA
j_gene: TRBJ1-4
v_gene: TRBV29-1

CDR3aa: ASSPPGGLAGNEQY
abundance: NA
j_gene: TRBJ2-7
v_gene: TRBV11-2

CDR3aa: ASSLGGQGARQPQH
abundance: NA
j_gene: TRBJ1-5
v_gene: TRBV28

CDR3aa: AISGLAGQNNEQF
abundance: NA
j_gene: TRBJ2-1
v_gene: TRBV10-3

CDR3aa: ASSSDSGEQY
abundance: NA
j_gene: TRBJ2-7
v_gene: TRBV9

CDR3aa: ASSSQGAYGYT
abundance: NA
j_gene: TRBJ1-2
v_gene: TRBV11-2

CDR3aa: AWSVGGVVAF
abundance: NA
j_gene: TRBJ1-1
v_gene: TRBV30

CDR3aa: ASSLAGTGRTYGYT
abundance: NA
j_gene: TRBJ1-2
v_gene: TRBV5-1

CDR3aa: ASSMRDRGHYGYT
abundance: NA
j_gene: TRBJ1-2
v_gene: TRBV19

CDR3aa: ASSPGGHEQF
abundance: NA
j_gene: TRBJ2-1
v_gene: TRBV7-3

CDR3aa: ASADRGYYGYT
abundance: once
j_gene: TRBJ1-2
v_gene: TRBV12-5

CDR3aa: ASSFGGGTDTQY
abundance: NA
j_gene: TRBJ2-3
v_gene: TRBV5-1

CDR3aa: ASSPRQGNEKLF
abundance: NA
j_gene: TRBJ1-4
v_gene: TRBV9